The 22 T cell receptor beta chains in this list originate from one sample, sequenced in a study of blood T cell repertoires in COVID-19. The table came from immunoSEQ multiplex PCR; TCRdb's copy has only in-frame clones and leaves some out. In the table there are approximately 150,000 clones, roughly 79% of which are singletons. The sequenced sample consisted of peripheral blood. The receptors stem from a woman aged 55-70 years with acute or convalescent COVID-19.

The V gene is TRBV7-9, the J gene TRBJ2-1, with 8 bases aligning to TRBD2. CDR3 length equals 14 residues. Trimming removed 4 bases from V and 4 bases from J; junction bases left unmatched: 3. CDR1 is SEHNR and CDR2 is FQNEAQ in the germline V gene (reference sequence). In nucleotides, the CDR3 is TGTGCCAGCAGCTCGACTAGCGTATACAATGAGCAGTTCTTC. It encodes CASSSTSVYNEQFF. Drawing the rest from reference TRBV7-9 and TRBJ2-1, the complete variable domain is DTGVSQNPRHKITKRGQNVTFRCDPISEHNRLYWYRQTLGQGPEFLTYFQNEAQLEKSRLLSDRFSAERPKGSFSTLEIQRTEQGDSAMYLCASSSTSVYNEQFFGPGTRLTVL.

The V gene is TRBV9, the J gene TRBJ2-1; 9 bases are a match to TRBD2. There are 17 residues in the CDR3. V lost 0 bases to trimming and J lost 5 bases; unmatched junction nucleotides: 9. CDR1 and CDR2 (germline): SGDLS, YYNGEE. CDR3 bases: TGTGCCAGCAGCGTAGGAGCGGGAGGACCTTCCCACAATGAGCAGTTCTTC. As protein: CASSVGAGGPSHNEQFF.

The chain joins TRBV24-1 to TRBJ2-2; 8 positions agree with TRBD2. V lost 6 bases and J lost 4; bases outside the gene matches: 6. The V gene's germline CDR1 is KGHDR and CDR2 SFDVKD. This CDR3 is built from 15 residues. This CDR3 is CATSSTGTSTGELFF. CDR3 DNA sequence: TGTGCCACCAGTTCAACCGGGACTAGCACCGGGGAGCTGTTTTTT.

This clone was detected only once. The J gene is TRBJ1-5, the V gene TRBV28; tentative D call: TRBD1 (5 bases). The V and J ends lost 7 bases and 1 base respectively, with 11 bases between them. Germline loops: CDR1 MDHEN, CDR2 SYDVKM. The CDR3 has 14 amino acids. Written as DNA, the CDR3 is TGTGCCAGCAATCAAGACAGAAGCAATCAGCCCCAGCATTTT. Its translation is CASNQDRSNQPQHF.

The rearrangement links TRBV7-9 to TRBJ1-1, with D possibly being TRBD1 (5 bases). The V end lost 7 bases, the J end lost 0 bases, and 9 bases lay between the germline ends. This CDR3 is built from 13 residues. Germline values: CDR1 SEHNR, CDR2 FQNEAQ (reference sequence). CDR3 sequence reads: CASTGGLNTEAFF. The CDR3, as DNA: TGTGCCAGCACGGGGGGGTTGAACACTGAAGCTTTCTTT. The full variable domain, its missing parts supplied by reference TRBV7-9 and TRBJ1-1, is DTGVSQNPRHKITKRGQNVTFRCDPISEHNRLYWYRQTLGQGPEFLTYFQNEAQLEKSRLLSDRFSAERPKGSFSTLEIQRTEQGDSAMYLCASTGGLNTEAFFGQGTRLTVV.

This clone was counted between two and nine times. The chain links TRBV6-5 to TRBJ2-7, with 8 bases identical to TRBD1. Germline values: CDR1 MNHEY, CDR2 SVGAGI. The CDR3 is 12 amino acids. The trim removed 6 bases at V and 5 bases at J, leaving 3 bases unmatched. The CDR3 DNA reads TGTGCCAGCAGCGTGACAGGGGACGAGCAGTACTTC. Protein: CASSVTGDEQYF.

The chain links TRBV5-1 to TRBJ2-7; TRBD1 aligns across 8 bases. Trimming cost V 5 bases and J 6 bases; bases outside gene matches: 10. The CDR3 extends over 14 amino acids. Germline-derived CDR1 and CDR2 are SGHRS and YFSETQ. CDR3 loop: CASRAGQGTSEQYF. CDR3 nucleotides: TGCGCCAGCAGGGCTGGACAGGGAACGAGCGAGCAGTACTTC. The complete variable domain, with remaining parts taken from reference TRBV5-1 and TRBJ2-7, reads KAGVTQTPRYLIKTRGQQVTLSCSPISGHRSVSWYQQTPGQGLQFLFEYFSETQRNKGNFPGRFSGRQFSNSRSEMNVSTLELGDSALYLCASRAGQGTSEQYFGPGTRLTVT.

The gene calls are TRBV28 and TRBJ1-3, with 8 nucleotides matching TRBD1. This CDR3 contains 16 residues. Germline V gives CDR1 MDHEN, CDR2 SYDVKM. After removal of 6 bases from V and 3 bases from J, the junction contained 10 bases not matched to a gene. The CDR3 reads CASSNYRGIYGNTIYF. The CDR3 DNA reads TGTGCCAGCAGCAACTACAGGGGGATTTATGGAAACACCATATATTTT.

This clone has only a few counts. V is TRBV28 and J is TRBJ2-5, with 11 bases that match TRBD2. Germline values: CDR1 MDHEN, CDR2 SYDVKM. V trimming: 3 bases; J trimming: 5 bases; junction bases outside the gene matches: 8. This CDR3 region has 16 residues. CDR3 protein: CASSFLTSGRGETQYF. CDR3 coding DNA: TGTGCCAGCAGTTTTCTTACTAGCGGGAGAGGTGAGACCCAGTACTTC.

DNA for the CDR3: TGTGCCAGCAGCCAAGGACGGACGACCCAGGGTGAGCAGTTCTTC. This encodes CASSQGRTTQGEQFF. The chain is built from TRBV3-1 (or the pseudogene TRBV3-2) and TRBJ2-1, with D possibly TRBD1 on 5 matching bases. Trimming cost V 1 base and J 9 bases, with 16 bases left between them. Germline V gene sequence: CDR1 LGHDT, CDR2 YNNKEL (reference sequence). There are 15 residues in the CDR3.

The chain has TRBV10-2 and TRBJ2-1, with a tentative D call TRBD2 (6 bases). Germline CDR1 is WSHSY and CDR2 is SAAADI. The length of the CDR3 is 12 residues. V lost 4 bases, J lost 10 bases, and 11 bases lay in between. CDR3 region: CASSGLVQEQFF. In nucleotides, the CDR3 is TGCGCCAGCAGTGGACTAGTTCAGGAGCAGTTCTTC.

The V gene is TRBV19, the J gene TRBJ1-6; a possible D gene is TRBD1 (5 bases). Trimming left V 1 base short and J 8 bases short, with 12 bases between. Germline assignment: CDR1 LNHDA and CDR2 SQIVND (reference sequence). The CDR3 totals 15 residues. The CDR3 region is CASSIVRPGDSPLHF. CDR3 nucleotide sequence: TGTGCCAGTAGTATAGTTCGCCCGGGGGATTCACCCCTCCACTTT.

J is TRBJ2-2 and V is TRBV5-1, with TRBD2 matching 9 bases. V shed 2 bases, J shed 6 bases, and the junction held 5 bases outside the gene matches. In germline, CDR1 is SGHRS, CDR2 YFSETQ. The CDR3 is 15 residues long. For the CDR3, the DNA is TGCGCCAGCAGCTTCATAGCGGGAGATTCCGGGGAGCTGTTTTTT. This gives the protein CASSFIAGDSGELFF.

The chain carries TRBV6-6 and TRBJ2-7, with 12 bases that match TRBD2. The trim removed 7 bases at V and 3 bases at J, leaving 10 bases unmatched. Germline values: CDR1 MNHNY, CDR2 SVGAGI (reference sequence). The CDR3 length is 16 residues. The CDR3 loop is CASNPTTSGSLYEQYF. The CDR3 DNA is TGTGCCAGCAATCCAACGACTAGCGGGAGTCTCTACGAGCAGTACTTC.

This sequence joins TRBV28 and TRBJ1-2, with TRBD1 matching 8 bases. This CDR3 is 13 amino acids long. CDR1 and CDR2 (germline): MDHEN, SYDVKM. V dropped 8 bases and J dropped 4; count of bases not matched to a gene: 6. CDR3 sequence: CASSGGAGYGYTF. In nucleotides, the CDR3 is TGTGCCAGCTCAGGGGGCGCGGGCTATGGCTACACCTTC.

CDR3 in amino acids: CASSSVSGAQETQYF. In DNA, the CDR3 is TGTGCCAGTAGTAGCGTGTCAGGGGCACAAGAGACCCAGTACTTC. This chain links TRBV19 with TRBJ2-5, with D maybe TRBD1 (6 bases). The germline V gene encodes CDR1 LNHDA and CDR2 SQIVND (reference sequence). Trimming left V 4 bases short and J 2 bases short, with 14 bases between. The CDR3 totals 15 residues. Using reference TRBV19 and TRBJ2-5 for the parts outside the CDR3, the full variable domain is DGGITQSPKYLFRKEGQNVTLSCEQNLNHDAMYWYRQDPGQGLRLIYYSQIVNDFQKGDIAEGYSVSREKKESFPLTVTSAQKNPTAFYLCASSSVSGAQETQYFGPGTRLLVL.

V and J are TRBV29-1 and TRBJ2-7, with TRBD1 matching 7 bases. The V gene end was trimmed by 3 bases and the J gene end by 0 bases; junction bases not matched to a gene: 8. The CDR3 is 15 residues long. CDR1 is SQVTM and CDR2 is ANQGSEA in the germline V gene. This chain's CDR3 is CSVEGPGQSSYEQYF. CDR3 in DNA: TGCAGCGTTGAGGGGCCGGGACAGAGCTCCTACGAGCAGTACTTC.

The chain employs TRBV6-5 and TRBJ2-1; 7 bases match TRBD2. The germline V gene has CDR1 MNHEY and CDR2 SVGAGI. Trimming cost V 6 bases and J 4 bases; bases outside gene matches: 9. This CDR3 comprises 15 residues. The CDR3 sequence: CASRAIAGFYNEQFF. The CDR3 nucleotides are TGTGCCAGCAGGGCTATAGCGGGTTTTTACAATGAGCAGTTCTTC.

This chain links TRBV5-1 with TRBJ2-1; D gene unclear. Per germline, CDR1 SGHRS and CDR2 YFSETQ. V was clipped by 2 bases and J by 0 bases, with 12 bases between them. The CDR3 runs 16 residues. The CDR3, as DNA: TGCGCCAGCAGCTTTTTCAGAGGCGGCTCCTACAATGAGCAGTTCTTC. It yields the protein CASSFFRGGSYNEQFF.

This clone was detected a few times. This rearrangement joins TRBV13 to TRBJ2-7; D is possibly TRBD2 (6 bases). Trimming removed 0 bases from V and 5 bases from J, with 23 bases in between. The CDR3 sequence is 18 residues long. The germline gives CDR1 PRHDT, CDR2 FYEKMQ (reference sequence). CDR3 sequence: CASSLGRWGDNPANEQYF. The CDR3 DNA sequence: TGTGCCAGCAGCTTAGGGAGGTGGGGGGATAACCCTGCCAACGAGCAGTACTTC.

This sequence joins TRBV9 and TRBJ2-7; a possible D gene is TRBD2 (5 bases). The germline V and J ends were trimmed by 4 bases and 7 bases, with 18 bases remaining between them. The CDR3 contains 14 residues. CDR1 and CDR2 (germline): SGDLS, YYNGEE. DNA for the CDR3: TGTGCCAGCAGCCCGGGGTTGTATGGGAGAGAGCAGTACTTC. Translation gives CASSPGLYGREQYF. Combining the CDR3 with reference TRBV9 and TRBJ2-7 gives the whole variable domain DSGVTQTPKHLITATGQRVTLRCSPRSGDLSVYWYQQSLDQGLQFLIQYYNGEERAKGNILERFSAQQFPDLHSELNLSSLELGDSALYFCASSPGLYGREQYFGPGTRLTVT.

This clone was found once. This chain connects TRBV20-1 to TRBJ1-2, with a weak D call TRBD1 (5 bases). The CDR3 length is 10 residues. Per the germline V gene, CDR1 is DFQATT and CDR2 is SNEGSKA (reference sequence). The V gene lost 5 bases and the J gene lost 6 bases, with 7 bases spanning the gap. The CDR3 DNA reads as TGCAGTGCTGGGGGGAATGGCTACACCTTC. As protein: CSAGGNGYTF.